Below, one TCR beta chain is given with its context. As yet, its antigen is unknown. J was trimmed by 10 bases and V by 2 bases; bases with no gene match: 4. Germline V gene lookup returns CDR1 MNHEY and CDR2 SMNVEV (reference sequence). The CDR3 loop spans 12 amino acids. This specimen comes from a study of cytomegalovirus exposure and HLA in healthy donors. The study's findings and limits: Presence/absence analysis assumed near-uniform sequencing depth across donors. Most likely, a cluster of highly shared sequence variants arose as a sequencing artifact. Previously analyzed data showed that most TCR beta V segments were productive at a frequency of about 90% or about 30%. The study labeled approximately 150 TCR beta chains cytomegalovirus-associated.

PCR primers comprised 60 Vbeta and 13 Jbeta primers. Assay used: immunoSEQ multiplex PCR; TCRdb lists only in-frame clones, some missing. The sample shows approximately 150,000 clones, approximately 80% of them seen only once. The chain has TRBV27 and TRBJ2-5; 7 bases map to TRBD2. Sequenced material: PBMCs. The receptor was isolated from a man under 40 in good health and CMV-seropositive. The CDR3 protein is CASSLRGEGQYF. The DNA for the CDR3 is TGTGCCAGCAGTTTACGTGGGGAGGGCCAGTACTTC.